The 31 T cell receptor beta chains given below trace back to one sample, sequenced in a study of T cells in narcolepsy (dated 2018 in TCRdb). Library preparation employed the immunoSEQ multiplex PCR assay. In TCRdb, the immuneACCESS table is reduced to in-frame sequences with V and J assigned. These tables do not hold every clone; where another copy was compared, an unresolved V gene accounts for under half, and the others remain unexplained. The sample table records tens of thousands of clones; over 65% of these occur just once. About 1.1% of the sample rests with the top ten. Sequenced sample: memory (CD45RA-) CD4+ T cells from blood. In light of the paper, this sample's cell subset or site label describes: memory T cells sorted ex vivo from peripheral blood. The receptors were sampled from a human donor in good health.

This clone was seen more than once but under ten times. The rearrangement links TRBV4-2 to TRBJ1-1; 11 bases match TRBD1. Germline V CDR1 and CDR2: LGHNA, YNFKEQ. This CDR3 comprises 16 residues. J gave up 5 bases and V 2 bases, and 7 bases lay outside the gene matches. CDR3 sequence: CASSQKIGDRGTEAFF. CDR3 in DNA: TGTGCCAGCAGCCAAAAGATAGGGGACAGGGGGACTGAAGCTTTCTTT.

This chain joins TRBV4-2 and TRBJ2-2, with no clear D. The CDR3 contains 16 residues. Trimming took off 0 bases at V and 0 bases at J, with 8 bases between the two ends. Germline V gene lookup returns CDR1 LGHNA and CDR2 YNFKEQ. CDR3 sequence reads: CASSQEVASNTGELFF. The DNA for the CDR3 is TGTGCCAGCAGCCAAGAAGTCGCCTCGAACACCGGGGAGCTGTTTTTT.

This chain connects TRBV7-2 to TRBJ2-7; 9 positions agree with TRBD1. Losses at the gene ends were 5 bases for V and 6 bases for J; bases not matched to a gene: 11. CDR3 length: 15 residues. Germline CDR1 reads SGHTA; CDR2 reads FQGNSA. In DNA, the CDR3 is TGTGCCAGCAGCAGGGGGGACAGGGTCTCATCCGAGCAGTACTTC. Translated: CASSRGDRVSSEQYF.

This clone appeared once. The chain carries TRBV9 and TRBJ2-5; D is undetermined. Trimming took 0 bases from V and 2 from J, leaving 8 bases between them. The germline CDR1 and CDR2 sequences are SGDLS and YYNGEE. The CDR3 runs to 14 residues. CDR3 residues: CASSVGQYQETQYF. In DNA, the CDR3 is TGTGCCAGCAGCGTAGGTCAGTATCAAGAGACCCAGTACTTC.

The chain carries TRBV18 and TRBJ1-1; D is uncertain. The germline V gene encodes CDR1 KGHSH and CDR2 LQKENI. The length of the CDR3 is 13 residues. The ends were cut back, 3 bases at V and 1 base at J, with 6 bases in the middle. CDR3: CASSPRQNTEAFF. CDR3 sequence (DNA): TGTGCCAGCTCACCGCGACAGAACACTGAAGCTTTCTTT. Full variable domain (missing parts from reference TRBV18 and TRBJ1-1): NAGVMQNPRHLVRRRGQEARLRCSPMKGHSHVYWYRQLPEEGLKFMVYLQKENIIDESGMPKERFSAEFPKEGPSILRIQQVVRGDSAAYFCASSPRQNTEAFFGQGTRLTVV.

This chain links TRBV10-3 with TRBJ2-3, with 12 bases matching TRBD2. The CDR3 loop spans 17 amino acids. CDR1 is ENHRY, CDR2 SYGVKD, per germline. The trim removed 10 bases at V and 2 bases at J, leaving 13 bases unmatched. The CDR3 DNA reads as TGTGCCACCGCCCCACGGCTAGCGGGGGGGCCCACAGATACGCAGTATTTT. Its translation: CATAPRLAGGPTDTQYF.

This chain's CDR3 is CASSNQRGRTDTQYF. In nucleotides, the CDR3 is TGTGCCAGTAGTAACCAGCGGGGCCGCACAGATACGCAGTATTTT. J is TRBJ2-3 and V is TRBV19; 7 nucleotides match TRBD2. From germline, CDR1 is LNHDA and CDR2 SQIVND (reference sequence). The CDR3 runs to 15 residues. V lost 4 bases to trimming and J lost 1 base; unmatched junction nucleotides: 5. The full variable domain, with the rest looked up from reference TRBV19 and TRBJ2-3, is DGGITQSPKYLFRKEGQNVTLSCEQNLNHDAMYWYRQDPGQGLRLIYYSQIVNDFQKGDIAEGYSVSREKKESFPLTVTSAQKNPTAFYLCASSNQRGRTDTQYFGPGTRLTVL.

This chain connects TRBV7-8 to TRBJ2-1; D unclear. The CDR3 contains 17 residues. The V gene lost 0 bases and the J gene lost 3 bases, with 15 bases spanning the gap. From germline, CDR1 is SGHVS and CDR2 FQNEAQ. CDR3 amino acids: CASSLARSVSLYNEQFF. CDR3 DNA sequence: TGTGCCAGCAGCTTAGCGCGATCAGTATCCCTCTACAATGAGCAGTTCTTC. The full variable domain, rest sourced from reference TRBV7-8 and TRBJ2-1, is GAGVSQSPRYKVAKRGQDVALRCDPISGHVSLFWYQQALGQGPEFLTYFQNEAQLDKSGLPSDRFFAERPEGSVSTLKIQRTQQEDSAVYLCASSLARSVSLYNEQFFGPGTRLTVL.

V and J are TRBV29-1 and TRBJ2-1; the match to TRBD2 covers 8 bases. The ends lost 2 bases at V and 3 bases at J; junction bases unmatched: 0. This CDR3 has 13 amino acids. CDR1 SQVTM and CDR2 ANQGSEA come from the germline V gene. This CDR3 is CSVETSGYNEQFF. In DNA, the CDR3 is TGCAGCGTTGAAACTAGCGGCTACAATGAGCAGTTCTTC.

This clone was seen only once. The V call is TRBV25-1, the J call TRBJ1-2; no clear D. The CDR3 is 14 residues long. Germline V gene lookup returns CDR1 MGHDK and CDR2 SYGVNS. Trimming shortened V by 5 bases and J by 4 bases, and 14 bases separated the two germline ends. The CDR3 DNA follows: TGTGCCAGCAGTCCAAGGTCCTTCGGCTATGGCTACACCTTC. It yields the protein CASSPRSFGYGYTF.

The chain employs TRBV5-3 and TRBJ2-1; TRBD2 matches 7 bases. TRBV5-3 is assigned to the ORF class and has an uncertain function. The ends lost 0 bases at V and 7 bases at J; junction bases unmatched: 7. This CDR3 has 15 residues. The CDR3 here is CARSLGTRGRNEQFF. The CDR3 DNA reads as TGTGCCAGAAGCTTGGGGACTAGGGGTCGGAATGAGCAGTTCTTC.

This rearrangement joins TRBV9 to TRBJ2-3; 9 nucleotides agree with TRBD2. V was clipped by 0 bases and J by 2 bases; unmatched bases: 7. The CDR3 runs 17 residues. Per the germline V gene, CDR1 is SGDLS and CDR2 is YYNGEE. CDR3 protein: CASSVEAAGGDTDTQYF. The CDR3 DNA is TGTGCCAGCAGCGTAGAAGCCGCGGGGGGGGACACAGATACGCAGTATTTT.

This clone was seen a few times. V usage is TRBV6-1 and J usage is TRBJ2-1; 13 bases fit TRBD2. This CDR3 comprises 14 residues. V dropped 10 bases and J dropped 4; count of bases not matched to a gene: 4. Germline lookup yields CDR1 MNHNS and CDR2 SASEGT. The CDR3 nucleotides read TGTGCCACCCGGACTAGCGGGAGATACAATGAGCAGTTCTTC. Residues: CATRTSGRYNEQFF.

This clone has only one observation. The chain combines TRBV7-9 with TRBJ1-3; D ambiguous. The germline V gene encodes CDR1 SEHNR and CDR2 FQNEAQ (reference sequence). The CDR3 is 16 residues long. Trimming took 5 bases from V and 0 from J, leaving 14 bases between them. Here the CDR3 reads CASSPKFRISGNTIYF. In DNA form, the CDR3 reads TGTGCCAGCAGCCCTAAGTTTCGGATCTCTGGAAACACCATATATTTT.

A remark on this clone: The junction differs from germline at one of its ends, possibly a read error. Other DNA variants within this sample encode the same CDR3. This sequence joins TRBV19 and TRBJ2-7; 7 bases line up with TRBD2. This CDR3 has 17 residues. Germline V lookup: CDR1 LNHDA, CDR2 SQIVND (reference sequence). The CDR3 loop reads CASSSLRTLGGAYEQYF. The DNA for the CDR3 is TGTGCCAGCAGTAGCCTCCGCACTTTGGGAGGGGCCTACGAGCAGTACTTC.

The count of this clone is one. The chain combines TRBV12-5 with TRBJ1-1, with D perhaps TRBD1 (5 bases). CDR3 length: 14 amino acids. V was clipped by 4 bases and J by 8 bases, with 17 bases between them. Germline V CDR1 and CDR2: LGHNT, FRNRAP. As DNA, the CDR3 is TGTGCTAGTGGTTCCCCTCCGGGACGACCAGAAGCTTTCTTT. Protein: CASGSPPGRPEAFF.

This rearrangement joins TRBV21-1 to TRBJ1-2; the tabulated D call, TRBD1, remains unverified against the DNA. TRBV21-1 has pseudogene status. This CDR3 has 16 residues. The CDR3 region has the DNA TGTGCCAGCAGCAAAATGGGAGACAGGGGGTGGTATGGCTACACCTTC. This encodes CASSKMGDRGWYGYTF.

This chain uses TRBV11-3 with TRBJ2-1; TRBD1 matches 7 bases. Germline V gives CDR1 SGHNT, CDR2 YENEEA. The CDR3 has 14 residues. V gave up 3 bases and J gave up 9 bases; unmatched junction bases: 8. CDR3 sequence reads: CASSLGTVGGEQFF. Here the CDR3 DNA reads TGTGCCAGCAGCTTGGGGACAGTTGGTGGTGAGCAGTTCTTC.

The V and J genes are TRBV27 and TRBJ2-7, with 7 bases lining up with TRBD1. Germline assignment: CDR1 MNHEY and CDR2 SMNVEV (reference sequence). The CDR3 totals 14 residues. The V and J ends lost 6 bases and 1 base, in that order; junction bases with no gene match: 6. Written as DNA, the CDR3 is TGTGCCAGCAGCCCCGGACAGGATTCCTACGAGCAGTACTTC. It translates to CASSPGQDSYEQYF.

The chain uses TRBV28 and TRBJ1-2; D is unresolved. Germline CDR1 MDHEN, CDR2 SYDVKM. This CDR3 is 14 amino acids long. The ends were cut back, 4 bases at V and 2 bases at J, with 11 bases in the middle. CDR3 amino acids: CASSSSPLNYGYTF. For the CDR3, the DNA is TGTGCCAGCAGTTCAAGCCCCCTCAACTATGGCTACACCTTC.

The J gene is TRBJ1-2, the V gene TRBV7-8; no definite D call. V gave up 5 bases and J gave up 4 bases, with 11 bases separating them. The CDR3 sequence is 13 residues long. CDR1 SGHVS and CDR2 FQNEAQ come from the germline V gene. The CDR3 nucleotides read TGTGCCAGCAGCCCGGACGGGATCTATGGCTACACCTTC. Amino acid sequence: CASSPDGIYGYTF. Using reference TRBV7-8 and TRBJ1-2 for the parts outside the CDR3, the full variable domain is GAGVSQSPRYKVAKRGQDVALRCDPISGHVSLFWYQQALGQGPEFLTYFQNEAQLDKSGLPSDRFFAERPEGSVSTLKIQRTQQEDSAVYLCASSPDGIYGYTFGSGTRLTVV.

The rearrangement uses TRBV30 and TRBJ1-2; D not resolved. The CDR3 is 13 amino acids. Germline V gene sequence: CDR1 GTSNPN, CDR2 SVGIG (reference sequence). The ends were cut back, 4 bases at V and 2 bases at J, with 11 bases in the middle. The CDR3 coding sequence is TGTGCCTGGATTCTAGGGCAGAACTATGGCTACACCTTC. As protein: CAWILGQNYGYTF.

This rearrangement joins TRBV6-5 to TRBJ1-6; weak D call: TRBD1 (6 bases). The CDR3 length is 14 residues. V lost 2 bases, J lost 7 bases, and 9 bases lay in between. Germline CDR1 reads MNHEY; CDR2 reads SVGAGI. The CDR3 sequence: CASSYRQENSPLHF. In DNA form, the CDR3 reads TGTGCCAGCAGTTACCGACAGGAAAATTCACCCCTCCACTTT.

The chain couples TRBV28 to TRBJ2-7; D gene unclear. Per germline, CDR1 MDHEN and CDR2 SYDVKM. The CDR3 loop spans 12 amino acids. V lost 3 bases and J 4 bases, leaving 7 bases between the germline ends. As DNA, the CDR3 is TGTGCCAGCAGTTTGCTTAAGTACGAGCAGTACTTC. Protein product: CASSLLKYEQYF.

As to this clone: The junction departs from germline at one end; a sequencing error may be responsible. This chain uses TRBV5-4 with TRBJ2-4; possible D gene TRBD2, 5 bases. The V gene's germline CDR1 is SGHNT and CDR2 YYREEE (reference sequence). The CDR3 covers 17 residues. The CDR3 region has the DNA TGTGCCAGCAGCTCTATCCGGGCGGGTATAGCCAAAAACATTCAGCACTTC. As protein: CASSSIRAGIAKNIQHF.

This chain links TRBV11-2 with TRBJ2-5; possibly TRBD1 for D (6 bases). The CDR3 is 16 residues long. The V end lost 6 bases, the J end lost 4 bases, and 21 bases lay between the germline ends. Germline lookup yields CDR1 SGHAT and CDR2 FQNNGV. The CDR3 protein is CASRLGQLRLGETQYF. CDR3 in DNA: TGTGCCAGCAGACTAGGACAGCTGAGGCTCGGAGAGACCCAGTACTTC.

The chain has TRBV2 and TRBJ1-4; possible D gene TRBD1, 6 bases. V was cut by 5 bases and J by 7 bases, with 11 bases left in between. Germline V gives CDR1 SNHLY, CDR2 FYNNEI. The CDR3 runs to 13 residues. The DNA for the CDR3 is TGTGCCAGCAGTCGGCAGGGGTTTGAAAAACTGTTTTTT. It yields the protein CASSRQGFEKLFF. The full variable domain, its missing parts supplied by reference TRBV2 and TRBJ1-4, is EPEVTQTPSHQVTQMGQEVILRCVPISNHLYFYWYRQILGQKVEFLVSFYNNEISEKSEIFDDQFSVERPDGSNFTLKIRSTKLEDSAMYFCASSRQGFEKLFFGSGTQLSVL.

V and J are TRBV6-4 and TRBJ2-3, with D possibly being TRBD2 (5 bases). V shed 3 bases and J shed 2 bases, with 12 bases lying between them. From germline, CDR1 is MRHNA and CDR2 SNTAGT. CDR3 length equals 15 residues. In DNA, the CDR3 is TGTGCCAGCAGTGAGGGAGTAGCGTTCACAGATACGCAGTATTTT. This sequence encodes CASSEGVAFTDTQYF.

In its sample, this clone was seen a few times. V usage is TRBV7-9 and J usage is TRBJ2-7; 11 bases are shared with TRBD2. The V gene's germline CDR1 is SEHNR and CDR2 FQNEAQ (reference sequence). Losses at the gene ends were 6 bases for V and 2 bases for J; bases not matched to a gene: 9. The CDR3 runs 16 residues. The CDR3 DNA reads as TGTGCCAGCAGATCCTCCACTAGCGGGAGTCCCTACGAGCAGTACTTC. Protein: CASRSSTSGSPYEQYF. Full variable domain (missing parts from reference TRBV7-9 and TRBJ2-7): DTGVSQNPRHKITKRGQNVTFRCDPISEHNRLYWYRQTLGQGPEFLTYFQNEAQLEKSRLLSDRFSAERPKGSFSTLEIQRTEQGDSAMYLCASRSSTSGSPYEQYFGPGTRLTVT.

The chain couples TRBV5-4 to TRBJ2-3; TRBD1 matches at 9 bases. The germline V gene has CDR1 SGHNT and CDR2 YYREEE (reference sequence). This CDR3 contains 15 residues. J lost 6 bases, V lost 4 bases, and 9 bases had no gene match. The CDR3 region has the DNA TGTGCCAGCAGCAGGGGACAGGGCGGTGGCGATACGCAGTATTTT. Amino acids: CASSRGQGGGDTQYF.

This chain connects TRBV7-3 to TRBJ2-1, with D possibly TRBD2 on 6 matching bases. V was pared by 6 bases and J by 6 bases, with 12 bases between. The germline CDR1 and CDR2 sequences are SGHTA and FQGTGA. The CDR3 runs 13 residues. The CDR3 coding sequence is TGTGCCAGCAGTGTAGGGAGGAGCAATGAGCAGTTCTTC. This sequence encodes CASSVGRSNEQFF.